Below, one T cell receptor (beta chain) is given with its context. Its target is unknown. This sample is drawn from a study of OX40 agonist ivuxolimab in advanced cancers. Study-wide context: The patients received agonistic anti-OX40 (CD134) antibody ivuxolimab. Those treated in dose escalation had hepatocellular carcinoma, melanoma, renal cell cancer or head and neck cancer.

Peripheral blood came from all dose cohorts at three timepoints. Study-wide findings and caveats: Individuals who were partial responders at 0.1-3.0 mg/kg had clonal expansion that ranked among the lowest.

CDR1 is GTSNPN and CDR2 is SVGIG in the germline V gene (reference sequence). The CDR3 covers 16 residues. V lost 0 bases and J 0 bases, leaving 12 bases between the germline ends. Assay used: immunoSEQ multiplex PCR; TCRdb lists only in-frame clones, some missing. The repertoire holds some 97,000 clones, with around 89% as singletons. The sequence came from an adult with an advanced solid tumor such as melanoma, head and neck, liver or kidney cancer. Source: CD4+ or CD8+ T cells sorted from blood, taken in a trial of the OX40 agonist ivuxolimab. The J gene is TRBJ2-4, the V gene TRBV30; D may match TRBD1 or TRBD2 (6 bases each). CDR3 loop: CAWSVRDNLAKNIQYF. In DNA form, the CDR3 reads TGTGCCTGGAGTGTGCGGGACAATCTAGCCAAAAACATTCAGTACTTC.